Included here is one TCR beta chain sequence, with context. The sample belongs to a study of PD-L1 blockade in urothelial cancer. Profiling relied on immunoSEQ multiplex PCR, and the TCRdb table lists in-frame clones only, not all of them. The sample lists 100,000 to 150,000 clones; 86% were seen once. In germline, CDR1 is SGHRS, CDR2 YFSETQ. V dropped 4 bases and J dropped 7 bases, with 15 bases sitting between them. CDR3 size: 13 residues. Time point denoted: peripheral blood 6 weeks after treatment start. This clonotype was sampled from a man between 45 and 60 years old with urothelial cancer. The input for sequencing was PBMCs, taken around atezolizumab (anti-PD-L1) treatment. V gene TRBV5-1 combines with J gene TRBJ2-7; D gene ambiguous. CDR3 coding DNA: TGCGCCAGCAGCCCCTTAGTCACAGCAGAGCAGTACTTC. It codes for CASSPLVTAEQYF. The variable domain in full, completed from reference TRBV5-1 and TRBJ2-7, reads KAGVTQTPRYLIKTRGQQVTLSCSPISGHRSVSWYQQTPGQGLQFLFEYFSETQRNKGNFPGRFSGRQFSNSRSEMNVSTLELGDSALYLCASSPLVTAEQYFGPGTRLTVT.